What follows is one TCR beta chain and its context. The target antigen is unknown. Sequencing was performed with immunoSEQ multiplex PCR; in TCRdb, only in-frame clones are kept and a portion is missing. The sample contains roughly 50,000 clones, roughly nine tenths of which appear only once. V was pared by 2 bases and J by 7 bases, with 8 bases between. Germline CDR1 and CDR2: MDHEN and SYDVKM. The CDR3 has 13 residues. The source of the sample is a study of cytomegalovirus exposure and HLA in healthy donors. General study findings and limits: The study put some 160 TCR beta chains on its list as cytomegalovirus-associated.

This sequence was found in a woman between 18 and 30 years old in good health and CMV-seropositive. This chain joins TRBV28 and TRBJ2-2; possible D gene TRBD2, 6 bases. Sequenced material: PBMCs. This chain's CDR3 is CASSLGGYGELFF. CDR3 coding DNA: TGTGCCAGCAGTTTAGGGGGGTACGGGGAGCTGTTTTTT. Based on the CDR3 plus reference TRBV28 and TRBJ2-2, the full variable domain is DVKVTQSSRYLVKRTGEKVFLECVQDMDHENMFWYRQDPGLGLRLIYFSYDVKMKEKGDIPEGYSVSREKKERFSLILESASTNQTSMYLCASSLGGYGELFFGEGSRLTVL.